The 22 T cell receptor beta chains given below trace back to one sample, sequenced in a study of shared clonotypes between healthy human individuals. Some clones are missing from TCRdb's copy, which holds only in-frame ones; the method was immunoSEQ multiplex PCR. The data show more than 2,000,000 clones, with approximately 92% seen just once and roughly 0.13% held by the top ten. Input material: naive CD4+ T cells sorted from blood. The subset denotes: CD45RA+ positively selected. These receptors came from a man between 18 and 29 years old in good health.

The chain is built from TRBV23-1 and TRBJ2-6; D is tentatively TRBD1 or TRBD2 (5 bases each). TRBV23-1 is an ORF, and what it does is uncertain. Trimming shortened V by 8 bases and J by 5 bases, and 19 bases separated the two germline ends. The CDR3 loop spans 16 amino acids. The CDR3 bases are TGCGCCAGCCCCCCGGGGCGGGCCGCCTGGGCCAACGTCCTGACTTTC. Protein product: CASPPGRAAWANVLTF.

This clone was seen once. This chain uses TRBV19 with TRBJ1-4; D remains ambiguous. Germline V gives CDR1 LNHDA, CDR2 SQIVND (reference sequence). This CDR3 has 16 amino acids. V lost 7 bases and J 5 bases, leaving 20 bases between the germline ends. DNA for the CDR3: TGTGCCAGTACCACGCATCAGCATTCTTCAAATGAAAAACTGTTTTTT. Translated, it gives CASTTHQHSSNEKLFF.

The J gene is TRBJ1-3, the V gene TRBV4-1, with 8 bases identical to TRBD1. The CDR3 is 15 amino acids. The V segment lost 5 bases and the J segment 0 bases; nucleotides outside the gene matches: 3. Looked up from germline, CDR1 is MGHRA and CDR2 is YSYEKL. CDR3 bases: TGCGCCAGCAGCGGGACAGGCAACTCTGGAAACACCATATATTTT. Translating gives CASSGTGNSGNTIYF.

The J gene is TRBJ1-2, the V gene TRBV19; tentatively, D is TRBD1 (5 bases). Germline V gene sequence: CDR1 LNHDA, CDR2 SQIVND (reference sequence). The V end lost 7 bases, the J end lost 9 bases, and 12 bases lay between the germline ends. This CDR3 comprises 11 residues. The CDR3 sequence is CASTSGGSYTF. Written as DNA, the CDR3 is TGTGCCAGTACCTCTGGGGGGAGCTACACCTTC.

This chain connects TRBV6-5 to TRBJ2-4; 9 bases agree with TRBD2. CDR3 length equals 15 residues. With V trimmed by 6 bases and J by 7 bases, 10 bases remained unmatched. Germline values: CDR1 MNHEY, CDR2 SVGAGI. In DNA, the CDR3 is TGTGCCAGCAGCCCCCGTGCGGGGGGGTGGAACATTCAGTACTTC. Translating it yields CASSPRAGGWNIQYF.

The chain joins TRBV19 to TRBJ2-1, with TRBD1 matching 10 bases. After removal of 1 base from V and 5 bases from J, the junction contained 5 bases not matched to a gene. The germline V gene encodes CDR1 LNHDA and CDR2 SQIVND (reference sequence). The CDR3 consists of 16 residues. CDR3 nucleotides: TGTGCCAGTAGTATAGGGGGACAGGGGAGGGACAATGAGCAGTTCTTC. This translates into CASSIGGQGRDNEQFF.

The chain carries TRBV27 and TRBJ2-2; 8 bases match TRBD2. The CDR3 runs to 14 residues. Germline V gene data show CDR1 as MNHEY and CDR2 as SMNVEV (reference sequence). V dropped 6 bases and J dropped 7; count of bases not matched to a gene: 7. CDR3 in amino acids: CASRPPGGGGELFF. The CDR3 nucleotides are TGTGCCAGCAGACCTCCCGGGGGGGGCGGGGAGCTGTTTTTT.

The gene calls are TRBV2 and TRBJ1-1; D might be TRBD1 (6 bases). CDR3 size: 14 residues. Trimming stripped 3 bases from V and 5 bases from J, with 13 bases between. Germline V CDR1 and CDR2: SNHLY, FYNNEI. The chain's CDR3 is CASSEQGMITEAFF. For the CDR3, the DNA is TGTGCCAGCAGTGAGCAGGGGATGATTACTGAAGCTTTCTTT.

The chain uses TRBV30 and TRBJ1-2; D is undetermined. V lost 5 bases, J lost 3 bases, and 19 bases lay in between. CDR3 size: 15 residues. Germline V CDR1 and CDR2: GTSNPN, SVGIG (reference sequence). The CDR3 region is CAWVFSGSADYGYTF. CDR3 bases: TGTGCCTGGGTCTTCTCGGGCTCGGCGGACTATGGCTACACCTTC.

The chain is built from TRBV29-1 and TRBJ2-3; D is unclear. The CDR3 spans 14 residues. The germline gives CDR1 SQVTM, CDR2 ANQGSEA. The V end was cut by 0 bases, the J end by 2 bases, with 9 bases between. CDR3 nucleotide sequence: TGCAGCGTTGAAGACCCCTATACCACAGATACGCAGTATTTT. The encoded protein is CSVEDPYTTDTQYF.

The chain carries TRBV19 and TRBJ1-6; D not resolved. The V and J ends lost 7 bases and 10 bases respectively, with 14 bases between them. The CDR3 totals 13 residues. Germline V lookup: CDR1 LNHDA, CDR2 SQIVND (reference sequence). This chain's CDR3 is CASTAGLPSPLHF. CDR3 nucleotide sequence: TGTGCCAGTACAGCCGGCCTGCCGTCACCCCTCCACTTT.

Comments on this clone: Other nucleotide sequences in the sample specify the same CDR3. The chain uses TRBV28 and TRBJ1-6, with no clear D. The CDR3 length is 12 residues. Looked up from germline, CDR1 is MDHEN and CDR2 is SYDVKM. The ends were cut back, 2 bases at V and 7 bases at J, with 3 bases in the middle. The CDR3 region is CASSLRNSPLHF. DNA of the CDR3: TGTGCCAGCAGTTTACGGAATTCACCCCTCCACTTT.

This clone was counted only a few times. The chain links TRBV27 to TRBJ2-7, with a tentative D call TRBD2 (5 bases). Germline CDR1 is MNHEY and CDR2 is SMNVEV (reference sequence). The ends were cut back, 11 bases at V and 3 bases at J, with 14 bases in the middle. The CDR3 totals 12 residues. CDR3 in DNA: TGTGCCCCCCCGCGGGCCTTCTACGAGCAGTACTTC. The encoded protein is CAPPRAFYEQYF.

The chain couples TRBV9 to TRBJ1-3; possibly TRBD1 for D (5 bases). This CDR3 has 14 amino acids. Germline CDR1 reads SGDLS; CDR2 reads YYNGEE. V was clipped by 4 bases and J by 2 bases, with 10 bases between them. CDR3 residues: CASSPGNPGNTIYF. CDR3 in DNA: TGTGCCAGCAGCCCAGGGAACCCTGGAAACACCATATATTTT. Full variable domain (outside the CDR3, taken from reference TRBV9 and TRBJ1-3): DSGVTQTPKHLITATGQRVTLRCSPRSGDLSVYWYQQSLDQGLQFLIQYYNGEERAKGNILERFSAQQFPDLHSELNLSSLELGDSALYFCASSPGNPGNTIYFGEGSWLTVV.

The CDR3, as DNA: TGTGCCAGTAGTATCTTGGCTTCGAACACCGGGGAGCTGTTTTTT. Amino acid sequence: CASSILASNTGELFF. The V gene is TRBV19, the J gene TRBJ2-2, with D unclear. The CDR3 consists of 15 residues. CDR1 is LNHDA and CDR2 is SQIVND in the germline V gene (reference sequence). Between the trimmed V and J ends, which lost 3 bases and 0 bases, there was a span of 8 bases. Drawing the rest from reference TRBV19 and TRBJ2-2, the complete variable domain is DGGITQSPKYLFRKEGQNVTLSCEQNLNHDAMYWYRQDPGQGLRLIYYSQIVNDFQKGDIAEGYSVSREKKESFPLTVTSAQKNPTAFYLCASSILASNTGELFFGEGSRLTVL.

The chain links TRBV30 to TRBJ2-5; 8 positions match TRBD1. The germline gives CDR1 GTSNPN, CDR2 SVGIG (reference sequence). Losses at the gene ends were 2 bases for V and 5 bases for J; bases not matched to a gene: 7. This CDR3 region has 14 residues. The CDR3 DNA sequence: TGTGCCTGGAGTTCCCCAGGGGGCCGGGAGACCCAGTACTTC. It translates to CAWSSPGGRETQYF.

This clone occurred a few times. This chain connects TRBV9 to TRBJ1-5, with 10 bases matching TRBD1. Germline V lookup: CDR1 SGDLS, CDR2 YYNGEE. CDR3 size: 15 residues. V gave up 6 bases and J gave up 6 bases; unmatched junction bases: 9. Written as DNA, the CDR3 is TGTGCCAGCACCAACCGGGACAGGGGAACTCAGCCCCAGCATTTT. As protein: CASTNRDRGTQPQHF.

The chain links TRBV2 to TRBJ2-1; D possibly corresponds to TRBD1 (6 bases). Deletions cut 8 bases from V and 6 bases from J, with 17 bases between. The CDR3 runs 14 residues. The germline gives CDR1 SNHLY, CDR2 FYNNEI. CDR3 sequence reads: CASHQGMFGNEQFF. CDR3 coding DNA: TGTGCCAGCCACCAGGGGATGTTCGGCAATGAGCAGTTCTTC.

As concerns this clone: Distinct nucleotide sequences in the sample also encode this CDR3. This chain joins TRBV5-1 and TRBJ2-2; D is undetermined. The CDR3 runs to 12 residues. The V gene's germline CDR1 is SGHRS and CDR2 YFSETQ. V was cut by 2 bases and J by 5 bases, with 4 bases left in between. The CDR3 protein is CASSLHTGELFF. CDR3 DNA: TGCGCCAGCAGCTTACATACCGGGGAGCTGTTTTTT.

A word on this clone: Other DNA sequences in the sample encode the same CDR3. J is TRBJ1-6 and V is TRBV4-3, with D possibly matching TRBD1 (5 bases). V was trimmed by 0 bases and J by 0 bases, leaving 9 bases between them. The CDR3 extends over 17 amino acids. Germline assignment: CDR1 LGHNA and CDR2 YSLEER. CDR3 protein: CASSQDRGSSYNSPLHF. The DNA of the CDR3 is TGCGCCAGCAGCCAAGATCGGGGCAGCTCCTATAATTCACCCCTCCACTTT.

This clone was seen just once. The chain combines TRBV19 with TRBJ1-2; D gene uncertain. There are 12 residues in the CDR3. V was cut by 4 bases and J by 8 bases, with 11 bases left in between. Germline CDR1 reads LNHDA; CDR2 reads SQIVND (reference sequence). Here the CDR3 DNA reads TGTGCCAGTAGTAATGCGGTCGCGGGCTACACCTTC. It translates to CASSNAVAGYTF.

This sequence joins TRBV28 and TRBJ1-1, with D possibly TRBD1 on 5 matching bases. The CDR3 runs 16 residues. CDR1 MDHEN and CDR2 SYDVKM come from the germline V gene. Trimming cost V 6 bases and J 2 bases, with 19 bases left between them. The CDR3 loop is CASSPAVGVLNTEAFF. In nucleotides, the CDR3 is TGTGCCAGCAGCCCCGCCGTAGGGGTCCTTAACACTGAAGCTTTCTTT.